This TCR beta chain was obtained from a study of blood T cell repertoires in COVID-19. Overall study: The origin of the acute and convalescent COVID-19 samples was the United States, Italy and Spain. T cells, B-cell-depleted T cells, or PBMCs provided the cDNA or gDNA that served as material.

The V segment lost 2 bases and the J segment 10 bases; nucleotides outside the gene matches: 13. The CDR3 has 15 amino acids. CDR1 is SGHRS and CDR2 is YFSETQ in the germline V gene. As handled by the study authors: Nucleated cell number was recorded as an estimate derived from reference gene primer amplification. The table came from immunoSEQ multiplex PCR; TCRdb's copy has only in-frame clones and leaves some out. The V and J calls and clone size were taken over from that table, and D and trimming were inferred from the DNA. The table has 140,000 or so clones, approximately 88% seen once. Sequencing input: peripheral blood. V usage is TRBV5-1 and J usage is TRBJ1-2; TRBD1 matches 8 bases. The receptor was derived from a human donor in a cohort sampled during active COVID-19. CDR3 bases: TGCGCCAGCAGCTTTTTGGCTGGGACAGGCGGAACCTACACCTTC. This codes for CASSFLAGTGGTYTF.